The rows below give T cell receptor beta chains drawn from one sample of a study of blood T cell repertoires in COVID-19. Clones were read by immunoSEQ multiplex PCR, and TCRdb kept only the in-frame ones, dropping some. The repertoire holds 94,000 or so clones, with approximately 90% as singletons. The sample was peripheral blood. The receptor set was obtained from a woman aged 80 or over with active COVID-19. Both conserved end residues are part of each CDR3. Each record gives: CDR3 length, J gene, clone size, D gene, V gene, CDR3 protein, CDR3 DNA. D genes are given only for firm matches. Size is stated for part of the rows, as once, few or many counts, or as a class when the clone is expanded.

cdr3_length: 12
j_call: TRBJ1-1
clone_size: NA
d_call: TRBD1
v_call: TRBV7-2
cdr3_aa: CASSSGGTEAFF
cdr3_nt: TGTGCCAGCAGCTCAGGGGGGACTGAAGCTTTCTTT

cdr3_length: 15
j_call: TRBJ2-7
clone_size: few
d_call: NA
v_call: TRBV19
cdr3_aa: CASSHRGSGGYEQYF
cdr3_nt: TGTGCCAGTAGTCATCGGGGAAGCGGAGGCTACGAGCAGTACTTC

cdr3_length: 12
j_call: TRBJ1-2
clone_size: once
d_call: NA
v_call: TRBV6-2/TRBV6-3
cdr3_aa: CASSLTTRGYTF
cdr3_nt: TGTGCCAGCAGTTTGACCACGCGGGGCTACACCTTC

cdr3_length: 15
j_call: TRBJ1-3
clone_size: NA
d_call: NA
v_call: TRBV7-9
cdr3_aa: CATPGHKSSGNTIYF
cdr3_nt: TGTGCCACCCCGGGACACAAAAGCTCTGGAAACACCATATATTTT

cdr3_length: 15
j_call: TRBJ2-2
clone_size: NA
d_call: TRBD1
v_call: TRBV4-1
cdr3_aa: CASSQAGGEVGELFF
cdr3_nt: TGCGCCAGCAGCCAAGCAGGGGGCGAGGTCGGGGAGCTGTTTTTT

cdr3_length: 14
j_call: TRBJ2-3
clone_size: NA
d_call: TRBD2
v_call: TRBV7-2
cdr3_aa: CASSLDTSGARAYF
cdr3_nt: TGTGCCAGCAGCTTAGATACTAGCGGGGCCAGGGCGTATTTT

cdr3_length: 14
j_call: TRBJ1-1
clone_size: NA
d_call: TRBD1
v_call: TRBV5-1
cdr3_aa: CASSEQGANTEAFF
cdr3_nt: TGCGCCAGCAGCGAACAGGGGGCCAACACTGAAGCTTTCTTT

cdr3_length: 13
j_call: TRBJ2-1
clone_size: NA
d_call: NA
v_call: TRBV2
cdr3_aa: CASSGLPYNEQFF
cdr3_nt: TGTGCCAGCAGTGGACTACCCTACAATGAGCAGTTCTTC

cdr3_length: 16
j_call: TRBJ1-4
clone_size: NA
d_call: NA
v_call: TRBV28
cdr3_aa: CASSPGGVAFNEKLFF
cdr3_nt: TGTGCCAGCAGCCCCGGGGGTGTAGCCTTTAATGAAAAACTGTTTTTT

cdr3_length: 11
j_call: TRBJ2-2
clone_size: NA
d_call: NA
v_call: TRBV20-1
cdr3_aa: CSAINFGELFF
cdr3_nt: TGCAGTGCTATAAATTTCGGGGAGCTGTTTTTT

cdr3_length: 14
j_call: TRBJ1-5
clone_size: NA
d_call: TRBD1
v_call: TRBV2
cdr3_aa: CASSRQGEDQPQHF
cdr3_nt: TGTGCCAGCAGTCGACAGGGGGAGGATCAGCCCCAGCATTTT

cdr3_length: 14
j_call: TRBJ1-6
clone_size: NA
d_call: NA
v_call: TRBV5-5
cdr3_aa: CASSPRELGSPLHF
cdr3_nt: TGTGCCAGCAGCCCCCGGGAGTTGGGCTCACCCCTCCACTTT

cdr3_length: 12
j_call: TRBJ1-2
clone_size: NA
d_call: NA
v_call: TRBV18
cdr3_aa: CASSPDREDYTF
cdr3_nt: TGTGCCAGCTCACCGGACCGGGAGGACTACACCTTC

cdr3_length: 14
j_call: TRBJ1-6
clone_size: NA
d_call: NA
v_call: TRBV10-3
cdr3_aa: CAIRRETYNSPLHF
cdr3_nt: TGTGCCATCAGGCGGGAGACCTATAATTCACCCCTCCACTTT

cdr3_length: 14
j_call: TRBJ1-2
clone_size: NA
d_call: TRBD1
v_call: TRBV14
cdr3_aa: CASSPGQGVYGYTF
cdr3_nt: TGTGCCAGCAGCCCCGGACAGGGGGTCTATGGCTACACCTTC

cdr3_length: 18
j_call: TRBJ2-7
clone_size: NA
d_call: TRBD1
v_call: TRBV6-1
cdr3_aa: CASSEALHRDRGHYEQYF
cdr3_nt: TGTGCCAGCAGTGAAGCGCTTCACCGGGACAGGGGCCACTACGAGCAGTACTTC

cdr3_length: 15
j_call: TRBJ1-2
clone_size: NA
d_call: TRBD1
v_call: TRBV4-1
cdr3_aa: CASSQGDRAHYGYTF
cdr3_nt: TGCGCCAGCAGCCAAGGGGACAGGGCCCACTATGGCTACACCTTC

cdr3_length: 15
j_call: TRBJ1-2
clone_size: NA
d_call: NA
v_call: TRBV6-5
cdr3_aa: CARTGVERANYGYTF
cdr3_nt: TGTGCCCGAACGGGGGTTGAGAGGGCTAACTATGGCTACACCTTC

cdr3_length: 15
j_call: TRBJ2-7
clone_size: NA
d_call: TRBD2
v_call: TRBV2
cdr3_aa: CASQGFSGGPYEQYF
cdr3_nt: TGTGCCAGCCAGGGCTTTAGCGGGGGACCCTACGAGCAGTACTTC

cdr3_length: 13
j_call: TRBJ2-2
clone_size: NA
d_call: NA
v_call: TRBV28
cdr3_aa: CAVAEQNTGELFF
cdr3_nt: TGTGCAGTAGCGGAACAGAACACCGGGGAGCTGTTTTTT

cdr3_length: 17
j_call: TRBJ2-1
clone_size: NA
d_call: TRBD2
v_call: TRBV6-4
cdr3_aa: CASSDIFGGGPYNEQFF
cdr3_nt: TGTGCCAGCAGTGACATATTCGGGGGAGGGCCGTACAATGAGCAGTTCTTC

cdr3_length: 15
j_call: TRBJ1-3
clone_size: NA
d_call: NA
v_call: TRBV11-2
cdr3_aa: CASSLKGLSGNTIYF
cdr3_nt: TGTGCCAGCAGCTTGAAAGGACTCTCTGGAAACACCATATATTTT

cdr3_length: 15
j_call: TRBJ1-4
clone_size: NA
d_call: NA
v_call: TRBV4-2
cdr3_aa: CASSQQIGSREKLFF
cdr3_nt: TGTGCCAGCAGCCAACAAATTGGGAGCCGGGAAAAACTGTTTTTT

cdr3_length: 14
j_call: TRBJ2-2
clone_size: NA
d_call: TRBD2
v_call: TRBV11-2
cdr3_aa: CASSLTGGAGELFF
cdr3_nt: TGTGCCAGCAGCCTCACGGGGGGGGCCGGGGAGCTGTTTTTT

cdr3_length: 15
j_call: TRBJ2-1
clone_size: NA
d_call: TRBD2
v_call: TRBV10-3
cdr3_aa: CAIRALAGGPGEQFF
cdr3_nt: TGTGCCATCCGAGCTCTGGCGGGAGGGCCGGGTGAGCAGTTCTTC

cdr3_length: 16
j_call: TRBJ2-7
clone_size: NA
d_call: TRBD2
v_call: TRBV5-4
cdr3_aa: CASSPPGGTSSYEQYF
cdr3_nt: TGTGCCAGCAGCCCACCCGGGGGGACGAGCTCCTACGAGCAGTACTTC

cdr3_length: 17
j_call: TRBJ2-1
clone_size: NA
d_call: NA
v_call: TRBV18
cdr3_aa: CASSPKVGGASYNEQFF
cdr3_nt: TGTGCCAGCTCACCCAAGGTGGGGGGGGCGAGCTACAATGAGCAGTTCTTC

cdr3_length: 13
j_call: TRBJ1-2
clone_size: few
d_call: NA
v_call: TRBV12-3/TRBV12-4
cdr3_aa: CASSSWTSYGYTF
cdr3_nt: TGTGCCAGCAGTTCCTGGACAAGCTATGGCTACACCTTC

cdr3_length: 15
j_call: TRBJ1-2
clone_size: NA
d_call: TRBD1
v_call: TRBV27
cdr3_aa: CASSSLPGTAYGYTF
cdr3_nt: TGTGCCAGCAGTTCCCTCCCCGGGACAGCCTATGGCTACACCTTC

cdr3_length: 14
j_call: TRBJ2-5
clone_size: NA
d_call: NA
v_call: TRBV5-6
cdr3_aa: CASSLVGSQETQYF
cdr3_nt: TGTGCCAGCAGCTTGGTGGGCAGCCAAGAGACCCAGTACTTC

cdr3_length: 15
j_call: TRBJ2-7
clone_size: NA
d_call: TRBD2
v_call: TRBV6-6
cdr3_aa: CATRPGLAGVYEQYF
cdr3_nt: TGTGCCACCCGACCGGGACTAGCGGGAGTTTACGAGCAGTACTTC

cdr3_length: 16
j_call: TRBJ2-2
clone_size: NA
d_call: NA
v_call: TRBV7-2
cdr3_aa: CASTPVRGINTGELFF
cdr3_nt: TGTGCCAGCACCCCAGTGAGGGGGATTAACACCGGGGAGCTGTTTTTT

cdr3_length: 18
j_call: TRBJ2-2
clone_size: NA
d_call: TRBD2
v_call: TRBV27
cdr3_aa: CATGFSERAGGDTGELFF
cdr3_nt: TGTGCCACCGGCTTCTCAGAGAGGGCGGGGGGGGACACCGGGGAGCTGTTTTTT

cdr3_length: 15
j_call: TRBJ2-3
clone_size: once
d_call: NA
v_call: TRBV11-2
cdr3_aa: CASSLDHSRTDTQYF
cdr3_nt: TGTGCCAGCAGCCTAGACCACAGCCGCACAGATACGCAGTATTTT

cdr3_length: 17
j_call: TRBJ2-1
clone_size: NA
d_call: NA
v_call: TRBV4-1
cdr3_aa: CASSQDLRQGSYNEQFF
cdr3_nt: TGCGCCAGCAGCCAAGATCTACGGCAGGGGTCCTACAATGAGCAGTTCTTC

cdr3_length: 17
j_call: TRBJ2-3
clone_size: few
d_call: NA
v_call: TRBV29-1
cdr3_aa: CSVDFWAGDGHTDTQYF
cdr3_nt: TGCAGCGTTGATTTTTGGGCAGGGGATGGACACACAGATACGCAGTATTTT

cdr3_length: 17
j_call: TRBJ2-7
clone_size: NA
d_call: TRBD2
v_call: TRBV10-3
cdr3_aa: CAISEPTGTSGSGEQYF
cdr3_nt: TGTGCCATCAGTGAGCCCACCGGGACTAGCGGGAGTGGCGAGCAGTACTTC

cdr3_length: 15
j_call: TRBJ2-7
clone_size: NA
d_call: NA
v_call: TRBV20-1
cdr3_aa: CSASVFGTLSYEQYF
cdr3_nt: TGCAGTGCTAGTGTATTCGGGACACTTTCCTACGAGCAGTACTTC

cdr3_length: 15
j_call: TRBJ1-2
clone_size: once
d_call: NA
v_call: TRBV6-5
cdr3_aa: CASSYSKAGYYGYTF
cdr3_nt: TGTGCCAGCAGTTACTCGAAAGCAGGGTACTATGGCTACACCTTC

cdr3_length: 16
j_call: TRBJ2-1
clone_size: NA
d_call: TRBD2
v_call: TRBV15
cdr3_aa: CATSSKRGRVYNEQFF
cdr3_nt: TGTGCCACCAGCAGCAAGCGGGGCAGGGTCTACAATGAGCAGTTCTTC

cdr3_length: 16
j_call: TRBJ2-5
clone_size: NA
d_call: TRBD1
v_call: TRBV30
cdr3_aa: CAWSPFGQGPRETQYF
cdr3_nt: TGTGCCTGGAGTCCCTTTGGACAGGGCCCGCGTGAGACCCAGTACTTC

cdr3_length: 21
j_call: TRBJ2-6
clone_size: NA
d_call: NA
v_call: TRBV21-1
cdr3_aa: CASSNSALTGQGLTGANVLTF
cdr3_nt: TGTGCCAGCAGCAACTCGGCCCTAACAGGACAGGGGTTAACTGGGGCCAACGTCCTGACTTTC

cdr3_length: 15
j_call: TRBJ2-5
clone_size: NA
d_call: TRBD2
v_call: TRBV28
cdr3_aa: CASNLGGEGRETQYF
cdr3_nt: TGTGCCAGCAATTTGGGGGGGGAGGGCCGAGAGACCCAGTACTTC

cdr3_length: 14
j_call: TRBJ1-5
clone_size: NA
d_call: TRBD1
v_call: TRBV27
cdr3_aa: CASSLTGVGQPQHF
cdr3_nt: TGTGCCAGCAGTTTAACAGGGGTCGGCCAGCCCCAGCATTTT